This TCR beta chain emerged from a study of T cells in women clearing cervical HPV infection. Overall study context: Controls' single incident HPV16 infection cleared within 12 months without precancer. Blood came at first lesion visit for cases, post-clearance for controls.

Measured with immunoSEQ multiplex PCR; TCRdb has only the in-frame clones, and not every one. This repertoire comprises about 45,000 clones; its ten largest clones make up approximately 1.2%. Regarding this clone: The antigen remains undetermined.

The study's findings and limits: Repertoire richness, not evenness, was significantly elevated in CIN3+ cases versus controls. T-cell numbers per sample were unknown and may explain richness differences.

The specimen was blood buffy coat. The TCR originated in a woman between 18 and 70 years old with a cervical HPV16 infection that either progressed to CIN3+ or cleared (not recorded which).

The sequenced CDR3 bases are TGTGCCAGCAGTTATTGGACAGGGTGGGAGACC. This gives the protein CASSYWTGWET. The full CDR3 reads CASSYWTGWETQYF. The chain employs TRBV5-6 and TRBJ2-5, with 8 nucleotides matching TRBD1. The read ends 3 residues shy of where the CDR3 ends; the end is completed using the germline J gene. Germline V gene sequence: CDR1 SGHDT, CDR2 YYEEEE. The CDR3 loop spans 14 amino acids. After removal of 5 bases from V and 5 bases from J, the junction contained 8 bases not matched to a gene.